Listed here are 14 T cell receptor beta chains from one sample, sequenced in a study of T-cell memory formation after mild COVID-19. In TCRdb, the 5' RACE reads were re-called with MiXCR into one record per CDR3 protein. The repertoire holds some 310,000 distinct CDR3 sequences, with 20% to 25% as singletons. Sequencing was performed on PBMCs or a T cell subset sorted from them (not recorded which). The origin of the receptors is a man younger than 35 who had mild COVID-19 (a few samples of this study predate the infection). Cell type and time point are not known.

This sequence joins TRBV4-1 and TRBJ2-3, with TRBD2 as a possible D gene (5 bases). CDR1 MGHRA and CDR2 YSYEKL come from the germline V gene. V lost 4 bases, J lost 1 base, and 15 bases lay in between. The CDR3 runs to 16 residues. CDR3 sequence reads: CASSPRRVGGTDTQYF. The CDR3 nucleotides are TGCGCCAGCAGCCCGAGGCGGGTTGGGGGCACAGATACGCAGTATTTT.

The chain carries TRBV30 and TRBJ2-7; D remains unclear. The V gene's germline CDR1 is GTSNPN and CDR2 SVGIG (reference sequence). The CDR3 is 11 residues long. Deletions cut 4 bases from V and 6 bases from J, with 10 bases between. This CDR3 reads CAWNGVGEQYF. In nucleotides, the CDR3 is TGTGCCTGGAATGGGGTGGGCGAGCAGTACTTC. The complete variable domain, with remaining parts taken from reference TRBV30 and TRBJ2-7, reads SQTIHQWPATLVQPVGSPLSLECTVEGTSNPNLYWYRQAAGRGLQLLFYSVGIGQISSEVPQNLSASRPQDRQFILSSKKLLLSDSGFYLCAWNGVGEQYFGPGTRLTVT.

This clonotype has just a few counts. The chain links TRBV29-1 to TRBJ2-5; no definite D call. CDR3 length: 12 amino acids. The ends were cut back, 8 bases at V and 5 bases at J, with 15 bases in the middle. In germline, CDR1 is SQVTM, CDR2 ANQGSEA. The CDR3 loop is CSIPNEIETQYF. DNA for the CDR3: TGCAGCATCCCGAACGAGATCGAGACCCAGTACTTC. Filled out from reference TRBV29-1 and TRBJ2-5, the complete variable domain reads SAVISQKPSRDICQRGTSLTIQCQVDSQVTMMFWYRQQPGQSLTLIATANQGSEATYESGFVIDKFPISRPNLTFSTLTVSNMSPEDSSIYLCSIPNEIETQYFGPGTRLLVL.

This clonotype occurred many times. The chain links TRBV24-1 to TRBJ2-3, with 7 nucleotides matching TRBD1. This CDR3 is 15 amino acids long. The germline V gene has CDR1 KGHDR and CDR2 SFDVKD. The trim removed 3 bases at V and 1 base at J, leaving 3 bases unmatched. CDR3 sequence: CATSDIGQGTDTQYF. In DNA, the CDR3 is TGTGCCACCAGTGATATAGGACAGGGCACAGATACGCAGTATTTT.

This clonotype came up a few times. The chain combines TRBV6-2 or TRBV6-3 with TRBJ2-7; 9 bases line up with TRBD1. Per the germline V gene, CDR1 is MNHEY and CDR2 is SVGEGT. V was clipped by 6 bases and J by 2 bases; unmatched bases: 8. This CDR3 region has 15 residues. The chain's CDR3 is CASRPQGAGAYEQYV. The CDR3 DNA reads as TGTGCCAGCAGGCCACAGGGGGCCGGGGCCTACGAGCAGTACGTC.

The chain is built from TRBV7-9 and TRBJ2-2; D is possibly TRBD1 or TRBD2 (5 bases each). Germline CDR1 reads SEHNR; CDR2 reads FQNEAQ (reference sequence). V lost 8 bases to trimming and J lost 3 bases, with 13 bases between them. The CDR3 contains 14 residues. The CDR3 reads CASPGQADTGELFF. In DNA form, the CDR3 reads TGTGCCAGCCCGGGGCAGGCGGACACCGGGGAGCTGTTTTTT.

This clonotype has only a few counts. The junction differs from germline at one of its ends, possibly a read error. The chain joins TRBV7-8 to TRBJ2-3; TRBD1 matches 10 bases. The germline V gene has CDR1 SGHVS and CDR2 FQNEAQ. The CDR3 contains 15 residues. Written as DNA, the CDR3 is TGTGCCAGCAGCGGGGACAGGGGTAGCACAGATACTCAGTATTTT. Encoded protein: CASSGDRGSTDTQYF.

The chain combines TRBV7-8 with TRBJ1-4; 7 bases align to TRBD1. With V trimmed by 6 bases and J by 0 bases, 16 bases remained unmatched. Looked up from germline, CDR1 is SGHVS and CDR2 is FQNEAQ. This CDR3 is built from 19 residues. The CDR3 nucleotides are TGTGCCAGCAGACGAAACCGGGACAGCTTCCTTGCAACTAATGAAAAACTGTTTTTT. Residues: CASRRNRDSFLATNEKLFF.

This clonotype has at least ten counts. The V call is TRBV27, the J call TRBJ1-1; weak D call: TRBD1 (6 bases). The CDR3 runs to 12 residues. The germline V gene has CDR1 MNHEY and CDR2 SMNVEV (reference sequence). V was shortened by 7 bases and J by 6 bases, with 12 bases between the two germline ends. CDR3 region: CASIGWGPEAFF. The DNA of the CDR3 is TGTGCCAGCATAGGTTGGGGGCCTGAAGCTTTCTTT.

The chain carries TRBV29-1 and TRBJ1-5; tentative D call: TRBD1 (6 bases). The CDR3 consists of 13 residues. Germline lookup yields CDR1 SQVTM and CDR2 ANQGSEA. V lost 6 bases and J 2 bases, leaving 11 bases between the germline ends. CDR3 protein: CSVRTAGNQPQHF. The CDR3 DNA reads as TGCAGCGTAAGGACAGCAGGCAATCAGCCCCAGCATTTT.

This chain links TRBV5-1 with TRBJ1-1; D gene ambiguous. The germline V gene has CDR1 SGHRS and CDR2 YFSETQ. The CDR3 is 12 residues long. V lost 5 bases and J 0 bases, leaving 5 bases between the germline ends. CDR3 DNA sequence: TGCGCCAGCAGAGCAGTGAACACTGAAGCTTTCTTT. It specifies CASRAVNTEAFF.

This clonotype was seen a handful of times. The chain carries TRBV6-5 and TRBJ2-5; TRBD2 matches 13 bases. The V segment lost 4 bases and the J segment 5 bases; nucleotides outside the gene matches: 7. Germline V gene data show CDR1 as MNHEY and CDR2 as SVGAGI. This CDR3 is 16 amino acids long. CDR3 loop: CASSSGLAGVGETQYF. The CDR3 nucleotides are TGTGCCAGCAGTTCCGGACTAGCGGGGGTCGGGGAGACCCAGTACTTC.

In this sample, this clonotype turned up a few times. Written as DNA, the CDR3 is TGTGCCAGCAGCTACCCTCCAGGGGCGAACTATGGCTACACCTTC. This sequence encodes CASSYPPGANYGYTF. The chain has TRBV6-2 or TRBV6-3 and TRBJ1-2; possible D gene TRBD1, 6 bases. Germline V gene data show CDR1 as MNHEY and CDR2 as SVGEGT. The CDR3 has 15 residues. V was trimmed by 6 bases and J by 2 bases, leaving 16 bases between them.

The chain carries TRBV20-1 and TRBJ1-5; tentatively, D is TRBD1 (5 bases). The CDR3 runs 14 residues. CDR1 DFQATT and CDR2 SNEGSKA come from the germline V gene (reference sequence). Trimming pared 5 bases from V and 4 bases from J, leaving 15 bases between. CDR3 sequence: CSARPGGSNQPQHF. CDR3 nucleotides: TGCAGTGCTCGGCCCGGGGGGTCAAATCAGCCCCAGCATTTT.